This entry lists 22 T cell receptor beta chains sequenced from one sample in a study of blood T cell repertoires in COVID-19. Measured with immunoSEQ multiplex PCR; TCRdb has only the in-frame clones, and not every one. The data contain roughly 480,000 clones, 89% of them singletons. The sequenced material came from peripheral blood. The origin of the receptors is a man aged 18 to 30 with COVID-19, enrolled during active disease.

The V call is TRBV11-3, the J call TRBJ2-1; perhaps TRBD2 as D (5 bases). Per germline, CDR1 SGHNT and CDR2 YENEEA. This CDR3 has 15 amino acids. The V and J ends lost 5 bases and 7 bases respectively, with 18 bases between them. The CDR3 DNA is TGTGCCAGCAGCATAACTAGTGCAAGTAGAAATGAGCAGTTCTTC. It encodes CASSITSASRNEQFF.

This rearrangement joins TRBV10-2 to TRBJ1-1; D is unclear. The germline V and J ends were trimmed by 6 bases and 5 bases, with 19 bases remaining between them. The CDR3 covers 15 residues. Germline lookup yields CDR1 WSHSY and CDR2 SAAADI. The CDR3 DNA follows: TGCGCCAGCAGGTCCGACCCTCGGGGATTAACTGAAGCTTTCTTT. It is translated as CASRSDPRGLTEAFF.

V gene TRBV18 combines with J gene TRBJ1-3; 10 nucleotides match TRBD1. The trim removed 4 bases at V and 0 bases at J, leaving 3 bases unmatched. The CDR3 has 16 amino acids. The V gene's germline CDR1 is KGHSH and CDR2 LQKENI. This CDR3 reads CASSLGQGDSGNTIYF. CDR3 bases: TGTGCCAGCTCACTTGGACAGGGGGACTCTGGAAACACCATATATTTT.

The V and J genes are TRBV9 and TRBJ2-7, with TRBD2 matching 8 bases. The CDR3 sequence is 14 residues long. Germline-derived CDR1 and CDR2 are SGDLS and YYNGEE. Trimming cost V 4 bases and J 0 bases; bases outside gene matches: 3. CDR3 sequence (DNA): TGTGCCAGCAGCAACCTAGCGGGCTCCTACGAGCAGTACTTC. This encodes CASSNLAGSYEQYF.

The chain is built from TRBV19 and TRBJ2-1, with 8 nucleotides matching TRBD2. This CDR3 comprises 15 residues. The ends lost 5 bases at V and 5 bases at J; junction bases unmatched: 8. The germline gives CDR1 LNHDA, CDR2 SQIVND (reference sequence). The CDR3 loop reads CASSLPGLENNEQFF. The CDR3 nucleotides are TGTGCCAGTAGTCTCCCGGGACTAGAGAACAATGAGCAGTTCTTC.

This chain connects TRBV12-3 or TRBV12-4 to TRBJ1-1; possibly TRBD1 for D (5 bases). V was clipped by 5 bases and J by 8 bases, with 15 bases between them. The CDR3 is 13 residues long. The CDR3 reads CASSLRGGIEAFF. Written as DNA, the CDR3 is TGTGCCAGCAGTCTAAGGGGAGGTATAGAAGCTTTCTTT.

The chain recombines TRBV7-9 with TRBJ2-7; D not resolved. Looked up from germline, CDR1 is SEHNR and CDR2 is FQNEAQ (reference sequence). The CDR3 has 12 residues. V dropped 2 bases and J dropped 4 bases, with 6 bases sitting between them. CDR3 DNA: TGTGCCAGCAGCTTACTTGCGTACGAGCAGTACTTC. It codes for CASSLLAYEQYF.

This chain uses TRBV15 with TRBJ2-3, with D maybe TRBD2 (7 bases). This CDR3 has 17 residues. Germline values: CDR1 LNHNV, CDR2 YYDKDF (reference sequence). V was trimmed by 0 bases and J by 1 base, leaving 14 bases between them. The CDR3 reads CATSRDRNGGRTDTQYF. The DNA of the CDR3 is TGTGCCACCAGCAGAGATCGAAACGGGGGGCGCACAGATACGCAGTATTTT.

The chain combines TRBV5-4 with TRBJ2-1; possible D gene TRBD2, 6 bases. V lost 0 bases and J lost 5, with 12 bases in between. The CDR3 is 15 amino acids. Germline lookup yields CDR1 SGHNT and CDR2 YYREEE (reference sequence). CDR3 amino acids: CASSLGGGSHNEQFF. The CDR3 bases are TGTGCCAGCAGCTTGGGTGGGGGGTCCCACAATGAGCAGTTCTTC. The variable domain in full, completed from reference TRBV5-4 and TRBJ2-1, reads ETGVTQSPTHLIKTRGQQVTLRCSSQSGHNTVSWYQQALGQGPQFIFQYYREEENGRGNFPPRFSGLQFPNYSSELNVNALELDDSALYLCASSLGGGSHNEQFFGPGTRLTVL.

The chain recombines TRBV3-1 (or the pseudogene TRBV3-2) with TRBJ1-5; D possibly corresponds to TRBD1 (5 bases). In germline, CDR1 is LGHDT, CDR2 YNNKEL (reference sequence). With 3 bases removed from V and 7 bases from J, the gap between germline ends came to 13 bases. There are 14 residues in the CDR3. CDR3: CASSHGGAGQPQHF. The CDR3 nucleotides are TGTGCCAGCAGCCATGGAGGGGCGGGACAGCCCCAGCATTTT.

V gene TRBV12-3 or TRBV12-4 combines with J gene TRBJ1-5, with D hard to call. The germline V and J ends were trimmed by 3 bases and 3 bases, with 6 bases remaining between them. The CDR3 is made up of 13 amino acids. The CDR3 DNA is TGTGCCAGCAGTTTCAGGCCCAATCAGCCCCAGCATTTT. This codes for CASSFRPNQPQHF.

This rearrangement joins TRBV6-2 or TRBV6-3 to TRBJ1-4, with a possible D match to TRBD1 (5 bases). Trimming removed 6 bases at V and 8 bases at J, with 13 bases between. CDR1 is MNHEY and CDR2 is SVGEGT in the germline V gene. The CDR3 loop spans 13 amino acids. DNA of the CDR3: TGTGCCAGCAGCCGGACCGGGGGAGAAAAACTGTTTTTT. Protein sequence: CASSRTGGEKLFF.

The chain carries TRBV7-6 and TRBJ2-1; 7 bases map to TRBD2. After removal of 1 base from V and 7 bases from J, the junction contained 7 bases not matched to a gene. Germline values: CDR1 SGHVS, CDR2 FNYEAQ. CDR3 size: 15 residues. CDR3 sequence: CASSLGASGGNEQFF. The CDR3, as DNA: TGTGCCAGCAGCTTAGGGGCTAGCGGTGGGAATGAGCAGTTCTTC.

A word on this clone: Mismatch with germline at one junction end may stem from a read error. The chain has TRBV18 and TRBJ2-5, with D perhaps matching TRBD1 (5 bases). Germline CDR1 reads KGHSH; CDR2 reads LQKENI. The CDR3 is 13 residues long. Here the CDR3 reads CASSPGGQGTQYF. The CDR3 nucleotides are TGTGCCAGCTCACCGGGCGGACAAGGGACCCAGTACTTC. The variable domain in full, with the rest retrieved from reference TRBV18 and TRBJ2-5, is NAGVMQNPRHLVRRRGQEARLRCSPMKGHSHVYWYRQLPEEGLKFMVYLQKENIIDESGMPKERFSAEFPKEGPSILRIQQVVRGDSAAYFCASSPGGQGTQYFGPGTRLLVL.

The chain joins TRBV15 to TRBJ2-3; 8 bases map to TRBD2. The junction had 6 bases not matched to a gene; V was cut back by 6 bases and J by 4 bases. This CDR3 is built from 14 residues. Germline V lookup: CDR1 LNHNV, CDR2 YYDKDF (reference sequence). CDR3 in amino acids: CATSHSGGSDTQYF. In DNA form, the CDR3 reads TGTGCCACCAGTCACAGCGGGGGCTCAGATACGCAGTATTTT.

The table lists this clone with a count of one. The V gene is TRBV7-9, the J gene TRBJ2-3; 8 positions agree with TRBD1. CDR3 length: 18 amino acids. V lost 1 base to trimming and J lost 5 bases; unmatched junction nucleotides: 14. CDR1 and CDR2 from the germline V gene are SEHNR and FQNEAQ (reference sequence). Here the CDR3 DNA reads TGTGCCAGCAGCTTAGGCGGGACAGGCAACCCCATCAGAGATACGCAGTATTTT. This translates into CASSLGGTGNPIRDTQYF.

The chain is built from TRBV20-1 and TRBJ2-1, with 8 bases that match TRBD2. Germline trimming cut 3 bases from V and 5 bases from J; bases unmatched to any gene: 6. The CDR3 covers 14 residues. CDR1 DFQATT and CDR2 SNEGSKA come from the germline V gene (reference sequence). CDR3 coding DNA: TGCAGTGCTAGTCTCCAGCGGGGGAACAATGAGCAGTTCTTC. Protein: CSASLQRGNNEQFF.

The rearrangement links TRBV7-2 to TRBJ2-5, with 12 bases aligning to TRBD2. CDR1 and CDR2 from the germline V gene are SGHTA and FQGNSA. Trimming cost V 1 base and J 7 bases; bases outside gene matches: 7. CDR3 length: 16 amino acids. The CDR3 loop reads CASSLGPSGGEGTQYF. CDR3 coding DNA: TGTGCCAGCAGCTTAGGGCCTAGCGGGGGGGAAGGGACCCAGTACTTC. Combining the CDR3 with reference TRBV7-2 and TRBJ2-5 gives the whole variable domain GAGVSQSPSNKVTEKGKDVELRCDPISGHTALYWYRQSLGQGLEFLIYFQGNSAPDKSGLPSDRFSAERTGGSVSTLTIQRTQQEDSAVYLCASSLGPSGGEGTQYFGPGTRLLVL.

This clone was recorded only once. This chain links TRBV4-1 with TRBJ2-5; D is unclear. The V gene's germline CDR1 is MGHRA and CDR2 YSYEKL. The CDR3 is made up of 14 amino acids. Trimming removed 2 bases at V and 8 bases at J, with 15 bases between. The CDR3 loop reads CASSQPEVRKTQYF. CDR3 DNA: TGCGCCAGCAGCCAACCAGAAGTCAGGAAAACCCAGTACTTC.

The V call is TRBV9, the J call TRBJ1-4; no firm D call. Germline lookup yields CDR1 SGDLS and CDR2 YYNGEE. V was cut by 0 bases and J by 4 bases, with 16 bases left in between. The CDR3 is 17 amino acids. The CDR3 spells CASSVGRSERGNEKLFF. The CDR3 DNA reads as TGTGCCAGCAGCGTAGGAAGGTCAGAACGGGGTAATGAAAAACTGTTTTTT.

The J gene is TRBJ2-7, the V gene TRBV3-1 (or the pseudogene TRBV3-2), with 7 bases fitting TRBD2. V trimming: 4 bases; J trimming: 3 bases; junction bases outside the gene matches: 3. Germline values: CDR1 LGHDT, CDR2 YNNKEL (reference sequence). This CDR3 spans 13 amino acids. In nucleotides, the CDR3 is TGTGCCAGCAGCCGGGGCGGGGGCTACGAGCAGTACTTC. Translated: CASSRGGGYEQYF.

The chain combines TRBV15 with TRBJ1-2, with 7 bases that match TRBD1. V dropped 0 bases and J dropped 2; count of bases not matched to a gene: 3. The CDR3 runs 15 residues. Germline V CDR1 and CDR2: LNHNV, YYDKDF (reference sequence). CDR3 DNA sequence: TGTGCCACCAGCAGAGACAGGGGGGTGAACTATGGCTACACCTTC. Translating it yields CATSRDRGVNYGYTF.